This T cell receptor (beta chain) was identified in a study of T cell clonotyping in hematopoietic cell transplantation. The CDR3 contains 14 residues. V dropped 4 bases and J dropped 2 bases, with 9 bases sitting between them. From germline, CDR1 is MGHDK and CDR2 SYGVNS. As concerns this clone: Its antigen is undetermined.

Profiled with immunoSEQ multiplex PCR; TCRdb holds only in-frame clones, not every one. The sample records 10,000 to 15,000 clones, approximately 90% being singletons. Study-wide results and caveats: Graft donor and pretransplant recipient Inverse Simpson Index values predicted broader posttransplant TCR diversity. CD4 and CD8 repertoire contributions could not be separated without sorting. After transplant, recipient diversity fell while pathologically expanded clonotypes grew through day 180.

This rearrangement joins TRBV25-1 to TRBJ1-5; D is perhaps TRBD1 (6 bases). Sequencing was carried out using peripheral blood mononuclear cells. The source of this sequence is a man aged 25 to 40 in good health. Some clones in this sample may be carry-over from other donors' samples. As DNA, the CDR3 is TGTGCCAGCAGTGGGGCAGGGGGCAATCAGCCCCAGCATTTT. It yields the protein CASSGAGGNQPQHF.